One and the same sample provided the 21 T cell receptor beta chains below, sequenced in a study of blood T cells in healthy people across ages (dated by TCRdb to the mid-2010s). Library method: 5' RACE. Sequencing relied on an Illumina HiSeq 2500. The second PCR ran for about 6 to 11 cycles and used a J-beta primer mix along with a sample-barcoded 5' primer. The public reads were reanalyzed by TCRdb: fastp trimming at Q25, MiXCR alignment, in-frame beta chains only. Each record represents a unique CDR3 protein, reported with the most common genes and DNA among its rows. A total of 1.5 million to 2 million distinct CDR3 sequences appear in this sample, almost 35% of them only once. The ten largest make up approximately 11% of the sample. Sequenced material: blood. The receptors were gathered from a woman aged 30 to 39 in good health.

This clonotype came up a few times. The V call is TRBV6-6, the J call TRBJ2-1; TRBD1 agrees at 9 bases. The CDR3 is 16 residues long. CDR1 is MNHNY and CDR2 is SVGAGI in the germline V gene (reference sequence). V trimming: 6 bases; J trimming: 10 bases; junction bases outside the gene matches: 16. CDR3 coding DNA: TGTGCCAGCAGCTCCAGACCCGGGACAGGGTTCAGCGAGCAGTTCTTC. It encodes CASSSRPGTGFSEQFF.

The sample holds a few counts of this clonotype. The CDR3 spells CASSQTPGTGPSNEQFF. The CDR3 nucleotides are TGCGCCAGCAGCCAAACTCCGGGGACAGGGCCCTCCAATGAGCAGTTCTTC. The chain links TRBV4-1 to TRBJ2-1, with TRBD1 matching over 9 bases. Trimming cost V 2 bases and J 6 bases; bases outside gene matches: 11. The CDR3 runs to 17 residues. Germline V gene sequence: CDR1 MGHRA, CDR2 YSYEKL.

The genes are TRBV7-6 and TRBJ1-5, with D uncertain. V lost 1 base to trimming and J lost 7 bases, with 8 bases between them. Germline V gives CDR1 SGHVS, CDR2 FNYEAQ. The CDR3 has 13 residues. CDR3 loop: CASSLESHQPQHF. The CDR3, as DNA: TGTGCCAGCAGCTTAGAATCTCACCAGCCCCAGCATTTT. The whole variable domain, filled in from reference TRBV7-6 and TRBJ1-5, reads GAGVSQSPRYKVTKRGQDVALRCDPISGHVSLYWYRQALGQGPEFLTYFNYEAQQDKSGLPNDRFSAERPEGSISTLTIQRTEQRDSAMYRCASSLESHQPQHFGDGTRLSIL.

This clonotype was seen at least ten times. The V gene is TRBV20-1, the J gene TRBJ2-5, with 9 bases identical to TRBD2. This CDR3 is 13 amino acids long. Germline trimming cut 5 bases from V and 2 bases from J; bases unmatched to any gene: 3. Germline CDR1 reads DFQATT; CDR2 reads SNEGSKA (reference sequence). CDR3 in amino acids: CSAGGGVQETQYF. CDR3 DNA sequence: TGCAGTGCTGGCGGGGGGGTGCAAGAGACCCAGTACTTC.

The CDR3 DNA sequence: TGTGCCAGCACCCCCGGAAGAGCGGGGAGGTTAGATACGCAGTATTTT. This sequence encodes CASTPGRAGRLDTQYF. J is TRBJ2-3 and V is TRBV25-1; TRBD2 agrees at 7 bases. This CDR3 has 16 residues. Per the germline V gene, CDR1 is MGHDK and CDR2 is SYGVNS. Trimming removed 7 bases from V and 5 bases from J; junction bases left unmatched: 15.

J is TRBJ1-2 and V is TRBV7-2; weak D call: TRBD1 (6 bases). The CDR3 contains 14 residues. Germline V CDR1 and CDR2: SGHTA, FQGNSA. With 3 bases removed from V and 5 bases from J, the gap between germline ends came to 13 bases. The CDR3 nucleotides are TGTGCCAGCAGCTTCCGGACAGAAACATATGGCTACACCTTC. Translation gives CASSFRTETYGYTF.

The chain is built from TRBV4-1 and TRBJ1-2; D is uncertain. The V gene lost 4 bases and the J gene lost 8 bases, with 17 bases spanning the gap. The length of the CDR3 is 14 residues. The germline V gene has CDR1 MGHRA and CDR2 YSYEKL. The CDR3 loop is CASSPDILLGGYTF. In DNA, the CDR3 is TGCGCCAGCAGCCCCGACATTCTTTTGGGGGGCTACACCTTC.

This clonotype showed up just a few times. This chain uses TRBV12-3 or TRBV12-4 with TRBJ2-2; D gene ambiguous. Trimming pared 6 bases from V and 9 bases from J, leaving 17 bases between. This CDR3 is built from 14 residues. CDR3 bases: TGTGCCAGCAGGTTTACCCCGGGCCCATGGGAGCTGTTTTTT. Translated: CASRFTPGPWELFF.

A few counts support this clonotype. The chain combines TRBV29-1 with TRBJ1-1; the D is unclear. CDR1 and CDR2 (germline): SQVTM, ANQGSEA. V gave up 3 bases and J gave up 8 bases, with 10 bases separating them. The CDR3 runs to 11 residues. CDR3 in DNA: TGCAGCGTTGACCCTTACTCCGAAGCTTTCTTT. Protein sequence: CSVDPYSEAFF.

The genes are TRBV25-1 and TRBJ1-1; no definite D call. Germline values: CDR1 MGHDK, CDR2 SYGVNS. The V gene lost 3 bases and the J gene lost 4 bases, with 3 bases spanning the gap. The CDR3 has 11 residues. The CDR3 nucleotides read TGTGCCAGCAGTGATTCCACTGAAGCTTTCTTT. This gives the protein CASSDSTEAFF.

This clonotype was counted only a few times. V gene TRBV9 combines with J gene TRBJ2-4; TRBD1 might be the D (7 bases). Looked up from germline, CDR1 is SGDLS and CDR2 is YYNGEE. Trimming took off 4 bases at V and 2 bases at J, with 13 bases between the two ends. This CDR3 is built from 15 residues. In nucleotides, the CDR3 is TGTGCCAGCAGCCCGCGGGACAGCTCCAAAAACATTCAGTACTTC. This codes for CASSPRDSSKNIQYF.

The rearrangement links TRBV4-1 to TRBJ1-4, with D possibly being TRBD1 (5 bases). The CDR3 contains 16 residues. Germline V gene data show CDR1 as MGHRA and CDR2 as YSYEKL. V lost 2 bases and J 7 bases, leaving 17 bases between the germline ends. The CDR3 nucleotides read TGCGCCAGCAGCCAACCGACTCGGATTGGGGGTGAAAAACTGTTTTTT. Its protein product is CASSQPTRIGGEKLFF.

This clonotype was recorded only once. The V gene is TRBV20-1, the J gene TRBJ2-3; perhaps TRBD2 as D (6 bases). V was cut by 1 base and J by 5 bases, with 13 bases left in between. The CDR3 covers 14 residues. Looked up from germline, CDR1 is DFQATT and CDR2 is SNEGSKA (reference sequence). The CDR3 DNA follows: TGCAGTGCTAGAGGACTAGAGGGTGGAGATACGCAGTATTTT. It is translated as CSARGLEGGDTQYF.

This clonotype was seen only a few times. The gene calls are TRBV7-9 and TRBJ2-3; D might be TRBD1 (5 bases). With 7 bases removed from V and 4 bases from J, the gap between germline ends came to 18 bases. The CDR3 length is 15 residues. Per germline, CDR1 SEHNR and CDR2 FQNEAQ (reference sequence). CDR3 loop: CASILRAGSADTQYF. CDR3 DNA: TGTGCCAGCATCCTCAGGGCCGGGTCCGCAGATACGCAGTATTTT.

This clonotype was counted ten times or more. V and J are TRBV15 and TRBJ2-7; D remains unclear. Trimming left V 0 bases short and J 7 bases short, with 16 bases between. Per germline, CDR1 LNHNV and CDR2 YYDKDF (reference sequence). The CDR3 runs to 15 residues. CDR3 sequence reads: CATSRDFKALGEQYF. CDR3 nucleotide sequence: TGTGCCACCAGCAGAGATTTTAAAGCTTTGGGGGAGCAGTACTTC.

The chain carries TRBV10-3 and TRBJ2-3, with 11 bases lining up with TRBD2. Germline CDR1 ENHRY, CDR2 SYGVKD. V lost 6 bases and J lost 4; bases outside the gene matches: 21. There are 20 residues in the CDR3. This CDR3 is CAISPKQGADSGGAADTQYF. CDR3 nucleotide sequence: TGTGCCATCAGCCCTAAACAGGGGGCTGATAGCGGGGGGGCGGCAGATACGCAGTATTTT.

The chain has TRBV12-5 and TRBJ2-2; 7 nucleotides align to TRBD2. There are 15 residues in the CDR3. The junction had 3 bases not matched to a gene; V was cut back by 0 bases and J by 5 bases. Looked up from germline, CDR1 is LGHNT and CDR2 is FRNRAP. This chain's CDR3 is CASGLVQGGTGELFF. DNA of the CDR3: TGTGCTAGTGGTTTGGTCCAGGGAGGGACCGGGGAGCTGTTTTTT.

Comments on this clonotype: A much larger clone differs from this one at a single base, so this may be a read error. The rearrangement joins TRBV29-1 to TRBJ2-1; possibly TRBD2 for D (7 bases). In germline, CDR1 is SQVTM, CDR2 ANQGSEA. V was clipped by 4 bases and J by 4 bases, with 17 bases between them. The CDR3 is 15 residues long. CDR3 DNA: TGCAGCGTTGCCTGGGGGGGGGCGAATTACAATGAGCAGTTCTTC. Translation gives CSVAWGGANYNEQFF.

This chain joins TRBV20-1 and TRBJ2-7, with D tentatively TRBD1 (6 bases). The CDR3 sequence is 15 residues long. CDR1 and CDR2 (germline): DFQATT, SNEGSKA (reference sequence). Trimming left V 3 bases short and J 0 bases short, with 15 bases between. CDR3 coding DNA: TGCAGTGCTAGGGGACACTTCTTAAGCTCCTACGAGCAGTACTTC. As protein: CSARGHFLSSYEQYF.

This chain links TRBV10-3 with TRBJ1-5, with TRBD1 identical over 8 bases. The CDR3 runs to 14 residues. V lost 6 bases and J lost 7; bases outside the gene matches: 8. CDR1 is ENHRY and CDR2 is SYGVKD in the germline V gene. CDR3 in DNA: TGTGCCATCAGATCCGGACAGGGAGGACAGCCCCAGCATTTT. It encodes CAIRSGQGGQPQHF.

As DNA, the CDR3 is TGTGCCAGCAGTCGAGCTGGGGGCGGACCCTACAATGAGCAGTTCTTC. Translating gives CASSRAGGGPYNEQFF. V and J are TRBV28 and TRBJ2-1; D is perhaps TRBD1 (6 bases). Trimming pared 5 bases from V and 2 bases from J, leaving 16 bases between. The CDR3 contains 16 residues. Germline V gene sequence: CDR1 MDHEN, CDR2 SYDVKM.